Below, 17 T cell receptor beta chains from the same sample are listed, as sequenced in a study of blood T cell repertoires in COVID-19. The method was immunoSEQ multiplex PCR; TCRdb's version includes in-frame clones alone and lacks a portion of them. The sample includes nearly 95,000 clones, approximately 89% of them seen just once. The sequenced material came from peripheral blood. These receptors came from a human donor with acute or convalescent COVID-19. The donor label of this sample is uncertain.

The V gene is TRBV11-2, the J gene TRBJ1-4; 7 nucleotides match TRBD1. The CDR3 covers 15 residues. Germline V CDR1 and CDR2: SGHAT, FQNNGV. The V segment lost 7 bases and the J segment 3 bases; nucleotides outside the gene matches: 8. The CDR3 DNA is TGTGCCAGCAAGACAGGGCCCTTCGCTAATGAAAAACTGTTTTTT. Residues: CASKTGPFANEKLFF.

V usage is TRBV5-4 and J usage is TRBJ1-4, with 7 bases matching TRBD1. Germline loops: CDR1 SGHNT, CDR2 YYREEE (reference sequence). V shed 4 bases and J 4 bases; nucleotides not matched to a gene: 7. The CDR3 is 15 amino acids. The CDR3 region has the DNA TGTGCCAGCAGCCTAACCGGGACAGTTAATGAAAAACTGTTTTTT. Encoded protein: CASSLTGTVNEKLFF.

This chain connects TRBV6-1 to TRBJ2-3; possible D gene TRBD2, 7 bases. From germline, CDR1 is MNHNS and CDR2 SASEGT. Deletions cut 3 bases from V and 5 bases from J, with 12 bases between. This CDR3 is 14 amino acids long. As DNA, the CDR3 is TGTGCCAGCAGTGACCGGGGGGCGGGAGATACGCAGTATTTT. Protein product: CASSDRGAGDTQYF.

This rearrangement joins TRBV18 to TRBJ2-3; the match to TRBD1 covers 7 bases. V trimming: 1 base; J trimming: 0 bases; junction bases outside the gene matches: 7. The CDR3 is made up of 17 amino acids. The germline CDR1 and CDR2 sequences are KGHSH and LQKENI. The CDR3 DNA follows: TGTGCCAGCTCACCACTTTCCGGGACAGTCAGCACAGATACGCAGTATTTT. It encodes CASSPLSGTVSTDTQYF.

V is TRBV19 and J is TRBJ2-1; 12 nucleotides line up with TRBD2. Trimming took 3 bases from V and 7 from J; bases not matched to a gene: 13. CDR3 length: 18 residues. The V gene's germline CDR1 is LNHDA and CDR2 SQIVND (reference sequence). The CDR3, as DNA: TGTGCCAGTAGTATTCTAGCGGGGGGGACTCCGGCCTGGAATGAGCAGTTCTTC. Its translation: CASSILAGGTPAWNEQFF.

The CDR3 sequence: CASRVMSSGGSYNEQFF. In DNA form, the CDR3 reads TGTGCCAGTAGAGTGATGAGCAGCGGGGGATCCTACAATGAGCAGTTCTTC. This chain links TRBV19 with TRBJ2-1, with 8 bases aligning to TRBD2. CDR3 size: 17 residues. Germline CDR1 reads LNHDA; CDR2 reads SQIVND (reference sequence). V lost 6 bases to trimming and J lost 1 base; unmatched junction nucleotides: 11.

The chain combines TRBV27 with TRBJ2-3; 10 bases align to TRBD2. J lost 5 bases, V lost 6 bases, and 5 bases had no gene match. The CDR3 spans 14 residues. Germline loops: CDR1 MNHEY, CDR2 SMNVEV (reference sequence). The chain's CDR3 is CASRGLASGDTQYF. CDR3 sequence (DNA): TGTGCCAGCAGGGGACTAGCGAGTGGAGATACGCAGTATTTT.

The chain combines TRBV29-1 with TRBJ2-1, with 9 bases that match TRBD2. Germline V lookup: CDR1 SQVTM, CDR2 ANQGSEA. The CDR3 contains 15 residues. J gave up 4 bases and V 6 bases, and 10 bases lay outside the gene matches. CDR3 amino acids: CSVMTLAGWYNEQFF. CDR3 nucleotide sequence: TGCAGCGTCATGACCCTAGCGGGGTGGTACAATGAGCAGTTCTTC.

This clone was picked up one time. The chain is built from TRBV3-1 (or the pseudogene TRBV3-2) and TRBJ1-2; D unresolved. Trimming cost V 0 bases and J 3 bases, with 5 bases left between them. Per germline, CDR1 LGHDT and CDR2 YNNKEL (reference sequence). The CDR3 covers 13 residues. CDR3 DNA sequence: TGTGCCAGCAGCCAAGAAAACTACTATGGCTACACCTTC. Its protein product is CASSQENYYGYTF.

This chain links TRBV6-5 with TRBJ1-2; 7 bases are a match to TRBD1. The CDR3 is 13 amino acids. Germline CDR1 and CDR2: MNHEY and SVGAGI. V shed 8 bases, J shed 2 bases, and the junction held 5 bases outside the gene matches. The CDR3 coding sequence is TGTGCCAGCGGGAACAGGGGAAACTATGGCTACACCTTC. Translating gives CASGNRGNYGYTF.

The chain couples TRBV28 to TRBJ2-1, with a tentative D call TRBD2 (5 bases). CDR3 size: 15 residues. Trimming removed 1 base at V and 2 bases at J, with 9 bases between. Germline V lookup: CDR1 MDHEN, CDR2 SYDVKM. CDR3 DNA: TGTGCCAGCAGTTTATTAGAGGGTCCCTACAATGAGCAGTTCTTC. This translates into CASSLLEGPYNEQFF.

V is TRBV27 and J is TRBJ2-1; the D is unclear. The CDR3 totals 11 residues. Germline CDR1 MNHEY, CDR2 SMNVEV (reference sequence). V shed 8 bases and J shed 0 bases, with 2 bases lying between them. Here the CDR3 reads CASYSYNEQFF. The CDR3 DNA follows: TGTGCCAGCTACTCCTACAATGAGCAGTTCTTC.

The genes are TRBV11-3 and TRBJ1-6; D remains ambiguous. Germline loops: CDR1 SGHNT, CDR2 YENEEA. Trimming took off 0 bases at V and 7 bases at J, with 4 bases between the two ends. The CDR3 contains 13 residues. The CDR3 sequence: CASSLEANSPLHF. The CDR3, as DNA: TGTGCCAGCAGCTTAGAAGCGAATTCACCCCTCCACTTT.

The CDR3 loop reads CASSLEAGGSYEQYF. In DNA, the CDR3 is TGCGCCAGCAGCTTGGAGGCAGGGGGGAGCTACGAGCAGTACTTC. The V call is TRBV5-1, the J call TRBJ2-7; tentative D call: TRBD1 (7 bases). The V end lost 0 bases, the J end lost 3 bases, and 13 bases lay between the germline ends. The CDR3 extends over 15 amino acids. Germline V gene lookup returns CDR1 SGHRS and CDR2 YFSETQ.

V gene TRBV16 combines with J gene TRBJ2-2, with D hard to call. V gave up 4 bases and J gave up 4 bases, with 7 bases separating them. Per the germline V gene, CDR1 is KGHSY and CDR2 is FQNENV. CDR3 size: 13 residues. CDR3 nucleotides: TGTGCCAGCAGCCCCAGGCGCACCGGGGAGCTGTTTTTT. This sequence encodes CASSPRRTGELFF.

This sequence joins TRBV18 and TRBJ2-1; TRBD2 matches at 9 bases. The CDR3 spans 14 residues. Germline V gene data show CDR1 as KGHSH and CDR2 as LQKENI. Losses at the gene ends were 6 bases for V and 3 bases for J; bases not matched to a gene: 3. The CDR3 loop is CASSLSGGYNEQFF. The CDR3 DNA sequence: TGTGCCAGCTCCCTTAGCGGGGGCTACAATGAGCAGTTCTTC.

This rearrangement joins TRBV10-3 to TRBJ1-4; D uncertain. Trimming stripped 6 bases from V and 4 bases from J, with 9 bases between. This CDR3 comprises 13 residues. Germline V gene lookup returns CDR1 ENHRY and CDR2 SYGVKD. The CDR3 sequence: CAISPGGNEKLFF. CDR3 DNA: TGTGCCATCAGCCCTGGCGGTAATGAAAAACTGTTTTTT.